This paragraph reports one T cell receptor (beta chain). Antigen unknown. Following extraction, RNA underwent reverse transcription to cDNA, which served as the sequencing template. Only in-frame clones appear in the TCRdb table, and some are missing; sequencing was by immunoSEQ multiplex PCR. This sample has 170,000 or so clones; about 63% occur once, and the top ten carry 1.7%. The CDR3 length is 13 residues. Germline lookup yields CDR1 MGHDK and CDR2 SYGVNS. The V gene lost 3 bases and the J gene lost 14 bases, with 19 bases spanning the gap. The data originate from a study of CD8+ T cells in alopecia areata. Collected material from alopecia areata patients comprised lesional scalp punch biopsies and peripheral blood. A FACSAria was used to sort CD4+ and CD8+ T cells. These cells came from PBMCs. Regarding the study as a whole: Resident alphabeta T cells of normal skin are also sequenced in scalp samples.

The V and J genes are TRBV25-1 and TRBJ1-2; D not resolved. The sample was CD4+ T cells sorted from blood, taken at week 0. The sequence was obtained from a human donor with alopecia areata. The CDR3 reads CASSDVVGFGRTF. The CDR3 DNA reads TGTGCCAGCAGTGACGTCGTAGGTTTTGGACGGACCTTC.